This TCR beta chain was identified during a study of glioma-infiltrating T cells after dendritic cell vaccination (dated by TCRdb to 2016 to 2017). Study-level background: The cohort included approximately 15 glioblastoma patients drawn from Phase I and II dendritic cell vaccination trials, of whom 9 were newly diagnosed and 6 had recurrent disease. Between about 2003 and 2013, patients were given autologous tumor lysate-pulsed dendritic cell vaccination. To make the vaccine, monocyte-derived dendritic cells were cultured for approximately 7 days with IL-4 and GM-CSF and then pulsed overnight with autologous tumor lysate. Each patient got three intradermal injections of the dendritic cell vaccine, spaced at biweekly intervals, in the arm below the axilla. Deep sequencing of TCR beta CDR3 regions was used to quantify tumor-infiltrating lymphocyte content and compare tumor and blood repertoires in dendritic cell-vaccinated glioblastoma patients. Survival after dendritic cell vaccination was correlated with TCR sequencing metrics such as TIL content and the overlap between tumor and blood repertoires.

The germline V gene encodes CDR1 SGHTA and CDR2 FQGTGA. The junction carries 8 bases between V and J, which are trimmed by 5 bases and 1 base respectively. Including cysteine and phenylalanine, the CDR3 has 13 amino acids. CDR3 DNA is the only sequence kept; it has 39 bases, read in frame from the first base. Remarks on this clone: This receptor's antigen is unknown. A read error is possible here, since a much larger clone lies one base away.

Paper-wide results and their limitations: No direct relationship between TCR clonality and survival was found, suggesting that a diverse polyclonal response may matter. The cohort was small and heterogeneous, and full blood and tumor sets were available for few patients, with initial-recurrent tumor pairs available for even fewer patients. The response model built on TCR overlap across three groups was characterized as speculative, with prospective validation still needed. Longer time to progression and overall survival after dendritic cell vaccination were predicted by higher estimated pretreatment TIL content.

Selection of patients required sufficient residual fresh-frozen tumor tissue and over two years of available survival data. Although molecular status otherwise differed among the glioblastoma patients, no patient had an isocitrate dehydrogenase mutation. PBMC collection took place before vaccination, two weeks after the third vaccination, and at tumor progression if progression occurred. Genomic DNA was extracted with the Qiagen DNeasy Blood extraction Kit. Using the immunoSEQ assay, TCRB CDR3 regions were amplified from 1.5 to 2 micrograms of genomic DNA, or from all available DNA when less than that was on hand. The multiplex PCR employed 60 forward primers targeting TCR V beta segments and 13 reverse primers targeting J beta segments. To estimate reads per starting template, synthetic control templates were spiked into each sample at limiting dilution. Reads of 87 bp were generated by sequencing on the Illumina HiSeq System. The paper's data handling went like this. PCR and sequencing errors were removed by a nearest neighbor algorithm that merged closely related sequences. TCR overlap was defined as the percentage of unique tumor TCR beta sequences that were also found in the peripheral blood of the same patient. The source is immuneACCESS, and TCRdb retained only in-frame sequences with V and J called. Part of the clones is not carried over; for the studies checked, unresolved V genes explain less than half of this, and the remainder is unexplained. From that table come the V and J calls and clone size; the DNA was used to work out D and trimming. Recorded for this sample are fewer than 100,000 clones; 80% to 90% of them occurred a single time. The leading ten clones occupy approximately 14% of the sample.

The sample in question was blood, obtained before dendritic cell vaccination. In this chain, TRBV7-3 is recombined with TRBJ1-1; a weak D assignment points to TRBD1 (6 bases agree). The receptor's source is a human donor with glioblastoma. The CDR3 loop reads CASSRTENTEAFF. At the DNA level, the sequence is TGTGCCAGCAGCCGGACAGAGAACACTGAAGCTTTCTTT.